Shown below are 30 T cell receptor beta chains from a single sample sequenced in a study of cytomegalovirus exposure and HLA in healthy donors. The study ran its PCR with 60 Vbeta and 13 Jbeta primers. Produced via immunoSEQ multiplex PCR; TCRdb's table is partial and in-frame only. The table records approximately 200,000 clones, roughly four fifths of them present only once. Sequenced input: PBMCs. These receptors all come from a girl aged 5-17 years in good health and CMV-seronegative.

This chain joins TRBV9 and TRBJ2-7; D possibly corresponds to TRBD1 (5 bases). The CDR3 is 16 amino acids. V lost 0 bases to trimming and J lost 3 bases, with 16 bases between them. Germline V lookup: CDR1 SGDLS, CDR2 YYNGEE. DNA of the CDR3: TGTGCCAGCAGCGTAGACACAGGACCGACTTACTACGAGCAGTACTTC. It is translated as CASSVDTGPTYYEQYF.

The rearrangement links TRBV28 to TRBJ1-2, with 8 bases identical to TRBD1. The CDR3 runs to 17 residues. Germline V gives CDR1 MDHEN, CDR2 SYDVKM. V lost 7 bases to trimming and J lost 4 bases; unmatched junction nucleotides: 17. CDR3 protein: CASTSGQGFLGGYGYTF. In DNA, the CDR3 is TGTGCCAGCACCTCCGGACAGGGATTCTTAGGAGGCTATGGCTACACCTTC.

The chain uses TRBV9 and TRBJ1-1, with D possibly matching TRBD1 (6 bases). V was clipped by 0 bases and J by 8 bases, with 11 bases between them. The CDR3 sequence is 13 residues long. Per the germline V gene, CDR1 is SGDLS and CDR2 is YYNGEE. The CDR3, as DNA: TGTGCCAGCAGCGTAGAACAGGGCGGCGAAGCTTTCTTT. Translated: CASSVEQGGEAFF.

V and J are TRBV4-2 and TRBJ1-5; 10 nucleotides line up with TRBD1. Germline V CDR1 and CDR2: LGHNA, YNFKEQ. Germline trimming cut 0 bases from V and 3 bases from J; bases unmatched to any gene: 2. The CDR3 spans 16 residues. CDR3 DNA sequence: TGTGCCAGCAGCCAAGATGGGACAGGGGACAATCAGCCCCAGCATTTT. This encodes CASSQDGTGDNQPQHF.

The chain combines TRBV27 with TRBJ1-3, with D perhaps matching TRBD1 (6 bases). V gave up 5 bases and J gave up 0 bases, with 14 bases separating them. CDR1 is MNHEY and CDR2 is SMNVEV in the germline V gene (reference sequence). The CDR3 loop spans 16 amino acids. The CDR3 DNA reads as TGTGCCAGCAGTCGAGGTCTGGGGGCCTCTGGAAACACCATATATTTT. It encodes CASSRGLGASGNTIYF.

The rearrangement links TRBV4-1 to TRBJ1-1, with a possible D match to TRBD1 (5 bases). V was clipped by 4 bases and J by 7 bases, with 13 bases between them. This CDR3 contains 13 residues. The germline V gene encodes CDR1 MGHRA and CDR2 YSYEKL. This CDR3 reads CASSRGGNLEAFF. DNA for the CDR3: TGCGCCAGCAGCCGTGGGGGGAACCTTGAAGCTTTCTTT.

The chain carries TRBV27 and TRBJ1-2; D uncertain. V lost 6 bases to trimming and J lost 11 bases, with 16 bases between them. Germline assignment: CDR1 MNHEY and CDR2 SMNVEV (reference sequence). CDR3 length: 12 residues. The CDR3 here is CASRSSGVGYTF. In DNA, the CDR3 is TGTGCCAGCAGGTCCAGCGGGGTGGGATACACCTTC.

To note about this clone: The sample holds other DNA sequences that translate to the same CDR3. This sequence joins TRBV18 and TRBJ1-1; weak D call: TRBD1 (6 bases). Trimming removed 6 bases at V and 1 base at J, with 9 bases between. Germline loops: CDR1 KGHSH, CDR2 LQKENI. The CDR3 runs to 13 residues. CDR3 residues: CASSRGQNTEAFF. Written as DNA, the CDR3 is TGTGCCAGCTCCCGGGGACAGAACACTGAAGCTTTCTTT.

The rearrangement uses TRBV20-1 and TRBJ1-1; D not certain. Germline V gives CDR1 DFQATT, CDR2 SNEGSKA (reference sequence). V lost 7 bases and J lost 5, with 11 bases in between. The CDR3 is 11 amino acids. CDR3 sequence reads: CSVDRGTEAFF. CDR3 in DNA: TGCAGTGTAGATCGGGGTACTGAAGCTTTCTTT.

CDR3 residues: CASSLYRQGADTQYF. In nucleotides, the CDR3 is TGTGCCAGCAGTTTGTATCGACAGGGGGCAGATACGCAGTATTTT. V gene TRBV28 combines with J gene TRBJ2-3, with 9 bases lining up with TRBD1. The CDR3 covers 15 residues. Germline CDR1 MDHEN, CDR2 SYDVKM. The J segment lost 4 bases and the V segment lost 3 bases, leaving 5 bases of the junction unmatched.

This clone has a single count. The V and J genes are TRBV5-1 and TRBJ2-7, with D perhaps matching TRBD1 (6 bases). The CDR3 totals 14 residues. Trimming took 3 bases from V and 5 from J, leaving 15 bases between them. Germline-derived CDR1 and CDR2 are SGHRS and YFSETQ. CDR3 protein: CASSYRDTGHEQYF. The CDR3 DNA reads as TGCGCCAGCAGCTACCGGGACACCGGCCACGAGCAGTACTTC.

The chain carries TRBV5-4 and TRBJ2-6; D call uncertain. The CDR3 spans 17 residues. Looked up from germline, CDR1 is SGHNT and CDR2 is YYREEE (reference sequence). Trimming removed 1 base at V and 0 bases at J, with 11 bases between. The DNA for the CDR3 is TGTGCCAGCAGCTTGATAGACTCCGTCTCTGGGGCCAACGTCCTGACTTTC. Translation gives CASSLIDSVSGANVLTF. The full variable domain, completed using reference TRBV5-4 and TRBJ2-6, is ETGVTQSPTHLIKTRGQQVTLRCSSQSGHNTVSWYQQALGQGPQFIFQYYREEENGRGNFPPRFSGLQFPNYSSELNVNALELDDSALYLCASSLIDSVSGANVLTFGAGSRLTVL.

The genes are TRBV4-1 and TRBJ1-3; 8 bases are a match to TRBD1. The V segment lost 3 bases and the J segment 1 base; nucleotides outside the gene matches: 23. There are 22 residues in the CDR3. Germline CDR1 reads MGHRA; CDR2 reads YSYEKL. The CDR3 nucleotides read TGCGCCAGCAGCCACGATAGTCCGGGACAGGTCGGGCAGGGGGCATCTGGAAACACCATATATTTT. It is translated as CASSHDSPGQVGQGASGNTIYF.

V gene TRBV27 combines with J gene TRBJ2-7, with a tentative D call TRBD2 (6 bases). The length of the CDR3 is 15 residues. The germline CDR1 and CDR2 sequences are MNHEY and SMNVEV (reference sequence). V was shortened by 1 base and J by 2 bases, with 12 bases between the two germline ends. CDR3 sequence: CASSLFLASAYEQYF. DNA of the CDR3: TGTGCCAGCAGTTTATTTCTAGCGTCCGCCTACGAGCAGTACTTC.

V gene TRBV6-5 combines with J gene TRBJ1-3; 9 bases fit TRBD1. The CDR3 spans 16 residues. After removal of 0 bases from V and 4 bases from J, the junction contained 4 bases not matched to a gene. The V gene's germline CDR1 is MNHEY and CDR2 SVGAGI. The CDR3 bases are TGTGCCAGCAGTTACTCGGGACAGGGTACGGGAAACACCATATATTTT. Amino acids: CASSYSGQGTGNTIYF.

This clone came up a few times. This chain joins TRBV29-1 and TRBJ1-1; tentatively, D is TRBD1 (6 bases). This CDR3 has 14 amino acids. The V end lost 8 bases, the J end lost 1 base, and 17 bases lay between the germline ends. Per germline, CDR1 SQVTM and CDR2 ANQGSEA. CDR3 protein: CSPSPTGENTEAFF. CDR3 bases: TGCAGCCCCTCCCCGACAGGAGAGAACACTGAAGCTTTCTTT.

This chain uses TRBV7-3 with TRBJ2-3; D perhaps matches TRBD2 (5 bases). Looked up from germline, CDR1 is SGHTA and CDR2 is FQGTGA. The CDR3 runs 16 residues. V lost 4 bases and J lost 2, with 16 bases in between. DNA of the CDR3: TGTGCCAGCAGCTCCTCGCCGAGGGAACACACAGATACGCAGTATTTT. Translated, it gives CASSSSPREHTDTQYF.

V is TRBV6-5 and J is TRBJ1-2; 9 bases match TRBD1. V trimming: 0 bases; J trimming: 6 bases; junction bases outside the gene matches: 8. The CDR3 has 16 residues. CDR1 MNHEY and CDR2 SVGAGI come from the germline V gene. CDR3 residues: CASSYSIFRTGDGYTF. The CDR3 DNA follows: TGTGCCAGCAGTTACTCGATATTTAGGACAGGGGATGGCTACACCTTC.

This clone was seen a few times. This chain uses TRBV10-3 with TRBJ1-1; D may be TRBD1 (6 bases). Germline V CDR1 and CDR2: ENHRY, SYGVKD. The CDR3 contains 13 residues. V lost 6 bases and J 1 base, leaving 9 bases between the germline ends. DNA of the CDR3: TGTGCCATCAGGGACAGAGAGAACACTGAAGCTTTCTTT. As protein: CAIRDRENTEAFF.

V gene TRBV28 combines with J gene TRBJ2-1, with 11 nucleotides matching TRBD2. The trim removed 3 bases at V and 10 bases at J, leaving 8 bases unmatched. Germline CDR1 reads MDHEN; CDR2 reads SYDVKM. The length of the CDR3 is 15 residues. The CDR3 region is CASSFLILAGEEQFF. The CDR3 DNA reads as TGTGCCAGCAGTTTCCTGATACTAGCGGGAGAAGAGCAGTTCTTC.

The chain carries TRBV5-6 and TRBJ2-1; 9 bases are shared with TRBD1. The CDR3 spans 17 residues. The V gene end was trimmed by 0 bases and the J gene end by 6 bases; junction bases not matched to a gene: 10. In germline, CDR1 is SGHDT, CDR2 YYEEEE. The CDR3 sequence is CASSLDPGTGFGNEQFF. The CDR3 nucleotides are TGTGCCAGCAGCTTGGACCCCGGGACAGGGTTCGGCAATGAGCAGTTCTTC.

The rearrangement uses TRBV9 and TRBJ2-7, with D possibly being TRBD1 (6 bases). V shed 4 bases and J shed 2 bases, with 13 bases lying between them. The CDR3 extends over 14 amino acids. Germline V lookup: CDR1 SGDLS, CDR2 YYNGEE. CDR3 amino acids: CASSPAGAPYEQYF. CDR3 nucleotides: TGTGCCAGCAGCCCCGCAGGGGCGCCCTACGAGCAGTACTTC. The full variable domain, rest sourced from reference TRBV9 and TRBJ2-7, is DSGVTQTPKHLITATGQRVTLRCSPRSGDLSVYWYQQSLDQGLQFLIQYYNGEERAKGNILERFSAQQFPDLHSELNLSSLELGDSALYFCASSPAGAPYEQYFGPGTRLTVT.

This clone came up once. The CDR3 region is CASSLPQEDTQYF. CDR3 coding DNA: TGTGCCAGCAGCTTGCCACAGGAAGATACGCAGTATTTT. V gene TRBV5-4 combines with J gene TRBJ2-3; tentatively, D is TRBD1 (5 bases). The CDR3 extends over 13 amino acids. Trimming cost V 1 base and J 5 bases, with 8 bases left between them. Germline V gives CDR1 SGHNT, CDR2 YYREEE (reference sequence).

The rearrangement uses TRBV10-3 and TRBJ2-7; 8 nucleotides line up with TRBD1. V shed 5 bases and J 7 bases; nucleotides not matched to a gene: 7. This CDR3 has 13 amino acids. The germline V gene encodes CDR1 ENHRY and CDR2 SYGVKD. Written as DNA, the CDR3 is TGTGCCATCAGTCCGGGACAGGTGGAAGAGCAGTACTTC. Translation gives CAISPGQVEEQYF.

The chain employs TRBV5-6 and TRBJ2-5; D perhaps matches TRBD1 (5 bases). The germline gives CDR1 SGHDT, CDR2 YYEEEE. CDR3 size: 15 residues. Trimming stripped 0 bases from V and 6 bases from J, with 15 bases between. The CDR3 protein is CASSLVSQGGQTQYF. In DNA form, the CDR3 reads TGTGCCAGCAGCTTGGTTAGTCAGGGTGGACAGACCCAGTACTTC.

The CDR3 nucleotides are TGCAGTGCTAGTGACGGGTTTGGCTACACCTTC. Its protein is CSASDGFGYTF. V gene TRBV20-1 combines with J gene TRBJ1-2; D uncertain. The CDR3 loop spans 11 amino acids. Germline CDR1 is DFQATT and CDR2 is SNEGSKA (reference sequence). V lost 3 bases, J lost 7 bases, and 9 bases lay in between.

This rearrangement joins TRBV5-8 to TRBJ2-1; TRBD1 matches at 9 bases. The length of the CDR3 is 17 residues. Germline trimming cut 1 base from V and 5 bases from J; bases unmatched to any gene: 10. Per germline, CDR1 SGHTS and CDR2 YDEGEE. The CDR3 loop reads CASSLPYRDRDDNEQFF. CDR3 bases: TGTGCCAGCAGCTTGCCTTACCGGGACAGGGACGACAATGAGCAGTTCTTC.

The rearrangement links TRBV4-3 to TRBJ1-1; D may be TRBD1 (6 bases). V was trimmed by 5 bases and J by 10 bases, leaving 20 bases between them. This CDR3 contains 14 residues. CDR1 is LGHNA, CDR2 YSLEER, per germline. CDR3 DNA: TGCGCCAGCAGCACAAGATCAGTCGAAGGGGGAGCTTTCTTT. It yields the protein CASSTRSVEGGAFF.

The chain joins TRBV6-1 to TRBJ1-2; D is unresolved. CDR3 length: 14 amino acids. Between the trimmed V and J ends, which lost 2 bases and 2 bases, there was a span of 9 bases. Germline CDR1 and CDR2: MNHNS and SASEGT. The CDR3 bases are TGTGCCAGCAGTGAATACGGAGAGAACTATGGCTACACCTTC. Amino acids: CASSEYGENYGYTF.

This clone showed up just once. This chain joins TRBV4-3 and TRBJ2-5; tentative D call: TRBD1 (6 bases). The germline CDR1 and CDR2 sequences are LGHNA and YSLEER. This CDR3 spans 14 amino acids. With 3 bases removed from V and 11 bases from J, the gap between germline ends came to 19 bases. CDR3 in DNA: TGCGCCAGCAGCCACAAGGGGGAGATCCCCGCTCAGTACTTC. Its protein is CASSHKGEIPAQYF.